These 30 T cell receptor beta chains share one sample of origin, sequenced in a study of monozygotic twins with inflammatory bowel disease. After re-calling the 5' RACE reads, TCRdb lists one entry per CDR3 protein, DNA absent. The sample table includes about 440,000 distinct CDR3 sequences. Sample: blood. The origin of the receptors is a human donor with ulcerative colitis or Crohn's disease, or a healthy co-twin of an affected twin (not recorded which).

This chain connects TRBV5-4 to TRBJ2-3; lacking DNA, the TRBD2 call made by TCRdb goes unchecked. CDR1 is SGHNT, CDR2 YYREEE, per germline (reference sequence). The CDR3 has 17 amino acids. The CDR3 sequence is CASSFRLAGISTDTQYF.

The chain carries TRBV4-1 and TRBJ2-3. CDR3 size: 14 residues. Germline loops: CDR1 MGHRA, CDR2 YSYEKL. The CDR3 region is CASRREHSTDTQYF.

The chain couples TRBV10-3 to TRBJ1-4; TCRdb's D gene call, TRBD1, goes unchecked for lack of DNA. CDR3 length: 15 amino acids. The germline V gene encodes CDR1 ENHRY and CDR2 SYGVKD. The CDR3 is CAISSGGQQNEKLFF.

The CDR3 here is CASRADATSSSYEQYF. The J gene is TRBJ2-7, the V gene TRBV2. The CDR3 loop spans 16 amino acids. Germline V gives CDR1 SNHLY, CDR2 FYNNEI.

The gene calls are TRBV28 and TRBJ2-3; lacking DNA, the TRBD1 call made by TCRdb goes unchecked. The CDR3 contains 16 residues. Germline values: CDR1 MDHEN, CDR2 SYDVKM. The CDR3 sequence is CASSLAGRGVTDTQYF.

V and J are TRBV28 and TRBJ2-1; the TRBD2 assignment by TCRdb is unverifiable without DNA. This CDR3 has 13 amino acids. CDR1 is MDHEN, CDR2 SYDVKM, per germline. CDR3: CASSKRRNNEQFF.

The chain has TRBV7-8 and TRBJ2-5; TCRdb's D call, TRBD1, is unchecked because there is no DNA. The CDR3 has 16 amino acids. The germline V gene encodes CDR1 SGHVS and CDR2 FQNEAQ. The CDR3 protein is CASSLLRTGGQETQYF.

The gene calls are TRBV12-2 and TRBJ1-2; TCRdb proposes TRBD1, but this gene call is untestable without DNA. TRBV12-2 counts as a pseudogene. This CDR3 region has 17 residues. CDR3 sequence: CASRSPRGAAADYGYTF.

The J gene is TRBJ1-5, the V gene TRBV2. CDR3 length: 13 residues. Germline V gene data show CDR1 as SNHLY and CDR2 as FYNNEI. CDR3: CASSEALRQPQHF.

This chain connects TRBV12-5 to TRBJ2-1; TCRdb returns TRBD2, unconfirmable since there is no DNA. The germline V gene has CDR1 LGHNT and CDR2 FRNRAP. The CDR3 is 15 amino acids. The chain's CDR3 is CASQGQGGPYNEQFF.

CDR3 sequence reads: CASSDSAGEVNTEAFF. The J gene is TRBJ1-1, the V gene TRBV2; TCRdb indicates TRBD1, and absent DNA this call remains unverified. Germline assignment: CDR1 SNHLY and CDR2 FYNNEI. The CDR3 is made up of 16 amino acids.

The V call is TRBV15, the J call TRBJ2-7; TCRdb's D call of TRBD2 is untestable without DNA. Germline V CDR1 and CDR2: LNHNV, YYDKDF (reference sequence). This CDR3 comprises 12 residues. The CDR3: CATSTGTREQYF.

CDR3 loop: CASSLSSGHYTGELFF. The chain has TRBV5-4 and TRBJ2-2; the TCRdb call, TRBD1, lacks DNA for checking. The CDR3 length is 16 residues. Germline values: CDR1 SGHNT, CDR2 YYREEE (reference sequence).

The rearrangement joins TRBV20-1 to TRBJ2-1. Germline CDR1 DFQATT, CDR2 SNEGSKA (reference sequence). This CDR3 contains 16 residues. CDR3 loop: CSARDLSRPIYNEQFF.

This sequence joins TRBV7-2 and TRBJ2-5; the D call of TRBD2 rests on TCRdb alone, since no DNA is present to check it. CDR3 size: 17 residues. Germline loops: CDR1 SGHTA, CDR2 FQGNSA. The CDR3 here is CASSLGGTSGGQETQYF.

J is TRBJ2-7 and V is TRBV11-1; TCRdb proposes TRBD1, but this gene call is untestable without DNA. The CDR3 covers 16 residues. CDR1 is SGHAT, CDR2 FQDESV, per germline (reference sequence). The CDR3 reads CASSFSTGTSSYEQYF.

The V and J genes are TRBV6-1 and TRBJ1-1. This CDR3 comprises 15 residues. Germline loops: CDR1 MNHNS, CDR2 SASEGT. CDR3 protein: CASSDGRDLYTEAFF.

This rearrangement joins TRBV6-1 to TRBJ1-1; checking the TCRdb D call of TRBD1 is not possible without DNA. The germline CDR1 and CDR2 sequences are MNHNS and SASEGT. This CDR3 contains 14 residues. The chain's CDR3 is CASREIRVSTEAFF.

The chain carries TRBV4-1 and TRBJ2-3; TCRdb lists TRBD2, though no DNA is available to test this call. The CDR3 has 17 residues. Germline CDR1 reads MGHRA; CDR2 reads YSYEKL. CDR3 residues: CASSPIPAGTSGDTQYF.

The V call is TRBV20-1, the J call TRBJ2-1. Per germline, CDR1 DFQATT and CDR2 SNEGSKA (reference sequence). CDR3 length: 11 amino acids. CDR3 amino acids: CSASSTFLQFF.

This chain connects TRBV2 to TRBJ2-5; the D gene TCRdb calls, TRBD2, cannot be checked with no DNA. CDR3 length: 13 amino acids. Germline assignment: CDR1 SNHLY and CDR2 FYNNEI. The CDR3 region is CASSRSSPAAQYF.

V gene TRBV20-1 combines with J gene TRBJ1-1; the D gene TCRdb calls, TRBD1, cannot be checked with no DNA. Germline CDR1 reads DFQATT; CDR2 reads SNEGSKA (reference sequence). This CDR3 region has 14 residues. CDR3 amino acids: CSARDRNRAAEAFF.

J is TRBJ1-5 and V is TRBV12-3 or TRBV12-4; TCRdb's D call of TRBD1 is untestable without DNA. CDR3 length: 14 amino acids. The CDR3 loop is CASTSTGFNQPQHF.

The rearrangement uses TRBV28 and TRBJ2-1; the TCRdb call, TRBD2, lacks DNA for checking. CDR1 and CDR2 from the germline V gene are MDHEN and SYDVKM. There are 13 residues in the CDR3. The CDR3 loop is CASSPSGANEQFF.

V and J are TRBV7-2 and TRBJ2-3. The germline CDR1 and CDR2 sequences are SGHTA and FQGNSA. This CDR3 is 15 amino acids long. Here the CDR3 reads CASSFLALSTDTQYF.

The V and J genes are TRBV7-2 and TRBJ2-3; TCRdb proposes TRBD2, but this gene call is untestable without DNA. This CDR3 region has 15 residues. Germline CDR1 SGHTA, CDR2 FQGNSA. This CDR3 is CASSLLGEGSDTQYF.

V gene TRBV6-2 or TRBV6-3 combines with J gene TRBJ1-1; TCRdb designates TRBD1, a call that cannot be tested without DNA. The germline CDR1 and CDR2 sequences are MNHEY and SVGEGT. This CDR3 has 14 amino acids. The CDR3 sequence is CASTPDRARTEAFF.

The rearrangement joins TRBV28 to TRBJ2-7; with no DNA, the TCRdb D assignment of TRBD1 cannot be verified. The CDR3 totals 15 residues. Per the germline V gene, CDR1 is MDHEN and CDR2 is SYDVKM. The CDR3 is CASRPGAGATYEQYF.

V gene TRBV4-2 combines with J gene TRBJ2-1; the TCRdb call, TRBD1, lacks DNA for checking. This CDR3 region has 15 residues. Germline V gives CDR1 LGHNA, CDR2 YNFKEQ. The CDR3 protein is CASSQDRDSLNEQFF.

The gene calls are TRBV7-2 and TRBJ1-1; TCRdb calls TRBD1, which cannot be checked without DNA. Germline assignment: CDR1 SGHTA and CDR2 FQGNSA. This CDR3 has 13 amino acids. CDR3 residues: CASSQTGFTEAFF. Using reference TRBV7-2 and TRBJ1-1 for the parts outside the CDR3, the full variable domain is GAGVSQSPSNKVTEKGKDVELRCDPISGHTALYWYRQSLGQGLEFLIYFQGNSAPDKSGLPSDRFSAERTGGSVSTLTIQRTQQEDSAVYLCASSQTGFTEAFFGQGTRLTVV.